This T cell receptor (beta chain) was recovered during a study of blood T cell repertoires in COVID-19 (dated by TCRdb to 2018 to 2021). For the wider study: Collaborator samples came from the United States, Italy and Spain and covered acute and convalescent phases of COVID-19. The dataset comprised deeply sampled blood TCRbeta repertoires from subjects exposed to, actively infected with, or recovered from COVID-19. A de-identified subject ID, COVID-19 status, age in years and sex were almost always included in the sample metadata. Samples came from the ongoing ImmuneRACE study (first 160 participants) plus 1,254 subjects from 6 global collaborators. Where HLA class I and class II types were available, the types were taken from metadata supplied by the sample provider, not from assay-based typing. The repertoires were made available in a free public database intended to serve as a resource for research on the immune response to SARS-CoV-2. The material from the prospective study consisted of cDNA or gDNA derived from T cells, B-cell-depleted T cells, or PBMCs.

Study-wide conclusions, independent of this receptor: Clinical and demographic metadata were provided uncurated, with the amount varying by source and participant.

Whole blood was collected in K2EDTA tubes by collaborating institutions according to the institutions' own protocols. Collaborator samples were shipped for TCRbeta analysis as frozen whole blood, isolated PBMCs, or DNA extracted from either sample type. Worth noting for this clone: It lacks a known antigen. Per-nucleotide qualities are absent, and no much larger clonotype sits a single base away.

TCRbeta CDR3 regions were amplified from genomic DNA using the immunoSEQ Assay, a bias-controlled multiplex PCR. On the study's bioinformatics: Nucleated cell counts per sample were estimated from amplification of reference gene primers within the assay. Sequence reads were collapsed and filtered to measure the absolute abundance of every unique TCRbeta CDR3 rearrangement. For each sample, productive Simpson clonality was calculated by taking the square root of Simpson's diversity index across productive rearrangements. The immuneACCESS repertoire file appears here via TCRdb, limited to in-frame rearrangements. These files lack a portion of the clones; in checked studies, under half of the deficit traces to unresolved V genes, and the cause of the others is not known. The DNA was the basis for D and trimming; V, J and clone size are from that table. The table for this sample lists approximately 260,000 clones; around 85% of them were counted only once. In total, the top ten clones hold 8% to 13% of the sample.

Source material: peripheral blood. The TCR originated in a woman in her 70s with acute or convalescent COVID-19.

The CDR3 protein sequence reads: CASSLGGGRTGELFF. The DNA sequence reads TGTGCCAGCAGCTTAGGAGGGGGCCGGACCGGGGAGCTGTTTTTT. The V gene is TRBV11-3 and the J gene is TRBJ2-2, and TRBD1 aligns with 7 junction nucleotides. Per the germline V gene, SGHNT is the CDR1 and YENEEA is the CDR2. Clipping removes 1 base from V and 5 bases from J, with 4 as the unmatched junction base count. Including the terminal cysteine and phenylalanine, the CDR3 comprises 15 residues. The CDR3 DNA has 45 bases and is translated from base 1. The entire variable domain, with the stretches around the CDR3 drawn from the reference TRBV11-3 and TRBJ2-2 proteins, is EAGVVQSPRYKIIEKKQPVAFWCNPISGHNTLYWYLQNLGQGPELLIRYENEEAVDDSQLPKDRFSAERLKGVDSTLKIQPAELGDSAVYLCASSLGGGRTGELFFGEGSRLTVL.